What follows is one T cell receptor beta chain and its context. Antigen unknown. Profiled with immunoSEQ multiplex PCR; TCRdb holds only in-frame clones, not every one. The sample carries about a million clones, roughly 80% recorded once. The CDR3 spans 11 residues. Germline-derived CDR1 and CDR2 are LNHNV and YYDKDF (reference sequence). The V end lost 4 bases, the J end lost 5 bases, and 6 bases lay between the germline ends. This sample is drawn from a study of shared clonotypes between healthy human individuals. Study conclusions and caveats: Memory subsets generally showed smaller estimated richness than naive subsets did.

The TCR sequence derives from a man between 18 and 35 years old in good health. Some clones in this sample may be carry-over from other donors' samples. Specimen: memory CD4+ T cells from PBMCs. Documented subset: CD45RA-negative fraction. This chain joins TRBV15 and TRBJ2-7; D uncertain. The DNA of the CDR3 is TGTGCCACCAGCAAGGACCACGAGCAGTACTTC. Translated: CATSKDHEQYF.